This is a list of T cell receptor beta chains from one sample in a study of blood T cell repertoires in COVID-19. Clones were sequenced by immunoSEQ multiplex PCR, and TCRdb holds only the in-frame ones, with some missing. The sample lists roughly 230,000 clones; about 80% were seen once. Material for sequencing was peripheral blood. The source of these receptors is a man aged 50-60 years with active or convalescent COVID-19. The conserved cysteine and the conserved F or W are not part of the CDR3 here.

>14|TRBV10-2|TRBJ2-1
ASSQGAGGPFDEQF
>11|TRBV2|TRBJ1-2
ASSLQGYQGYT
>11|TRBV29-1|TRBJ1-2
SVEGQGNYGYT
>13|TRBV5-1|TRBJ2-7
ASSLAGGAGYEQY
>11|TRBV2|TRBJ2-1
ASSEARGGAQF
>14|TRBV27|TRBJ2-2
ASSPGTGQGTGELF
>13|TRBV7-2|TRBJ1-1
ASSLVRQGVTEAF
>13|TRBV11-2|TRBJ1-1
ASSFTGGAGTEAF
>12|TRBV7-2|TRBJ1-1
ASSSFTGGTEAF
>12|TRBV5-1|TRBJ2-7
ASSLTGGNYEQY
>12|TRBV7-3|TRBJ1-2
ASSPSRGGYGYT
>14|TRBV27|TRBJ2-7
ASSLRVGQSTYEQY
>13|TRBV19|TRBJ1-1
ASSPRLVRDTEAF
>12|TRBV10-3|TRBJ1-5
AISETGSNQPQH
>10|TRBV29-1|TRBJ2-7
SVPLQGYEQY
>13|TRBV6-5|TRBJ1-5
ASRGTGFIGQPQH
>12|TRBV2|TRBJ1-4
ASRKHPTNEKLF
>12|TRBV7-2|TRBJ2-1
ASSLVTRGNEQF
>10|TRBV6-5|TRBJ1-3
ASTSSGNTIY
>12|TRBV6-5|TRBJ1-1
ASSPTGRNTEAF
>14|TRBV15|TRBJ1-1
ATSRDQGGYLTEAF
>10|TRBV28|TRBJ1-2
ASSLGTLGYT
>12|TRBV5-1|TRBJ1-4
ASSLALEGGKLF
>13|TRBV9|TRBJ2-5
ASSVAGIPQETQY
>9|TRBV6-2/TRBV6-3|TRBJ2-1
ASSLGTSQF
>11|TRBV5-5|TRBJ1-1
ASSLAQDTEAF
>10|TRBV10-2|TRBJ1-1
ASSQTSTEAF
>15|TRBV21-1|TRBJ2-7
ASSKFRRDRIGYEQY
>14|TRBV3-1/TRBV3-2|TRBJ1-6
ASSQVAGASSSPLH
>15|TRBV28|TRBJ2-5
ASNNPGLAGGQETQY